This record concerns one TCR beta chain sequence. These data originate in a study of shared clonotypes between healthy human individuals. The CDR3 runs 14 residues. Per the germline V gene, CDR1 is SGHAT and CDR2 is FQNNGV. V shed 5 bases and J shed 8 bases, with 16 bases lying between them. Libraries were prepared by immunoSEQ multiplex PCR; TCRdb keeps only in-frame clonotypes and omits some of them. The repertoire has 2 million to 3 million clones, approximately 93% of them found once; the top ten carry around 0.37%. The sequence was collected from a young man in good health. Some clones in this sample may be carry-over from other donors' samples. This chain connects TRBV11-2 to TRBJ2-1; maybe TRBD2 (6 bases). The specimen sequenced was naive CD4+ T cells from PBMCs. The subset is: CD45RA+ positively selected. The CDR3 coding sequence is TGTGCCAGCAGCGCAAGACTAGGCGGCTATGAGCAGTTCTTC. This translates into CASSARLGGYEQFF.